This T cell receptor (beta chain) originates from a study of shared clonotypes between healthy human individuals. Whole-study results and caveats: As a rule, naive subsets had a larger estimated richness than memory subsets. Non-shared clonotypes had lower generation probabilities than those shared by all four donors.

Points on this clone: Its antigen is currently unknown.

The study drew all its donors from Caucasian adults living in Nashville, Tennessee. V shed 5 bases and J shed 6 bases, with 21 bases lying between them. The CDR3 is made up of 16 amino acids. The germline V gene encodes CDR1 SGHRS and CDR2 YFSETQ. Assay used: immunoSEQ multiplex PCR; TCRdb lists only in-frame clones, some missing. Here the sample spans 300,000 to 400,000 clones, approximately 74% being singletons. This TCR derives from a man younger than 45 in good health. The specimen was memory CD4+ T cells sorted from blood. Subset: CD45RA-negative fraction. The chain uses TRBV5-1 and TRBJ2-1, with D possibly matching TRBD2 (6 bases). CDR3: CASRRVAGITGNEQFF. In DNA, the CDR3 is TGCGCCAGCAGGAGAGTGGCGGGAATCACGGGCAATGAGCAGTTCTTC.